These 11 T cell receptor beta chains originate from one sample sequenced in a study of graft-versus-host responses after intestinal transplantation. The protocol was immunoSEQ multiplex PCR, while the TCRdb copy is restricted to in-frame clones and leaves out a portion. The sample consists of about 83,000 clones, roughly nine tenths of them appearing once. No antigen has been assigned to these receptors. The material sequenced was unstimulated CD4+ T cells sorted from spleen or lymph node cells, taken before intestinal transplant. All receptors derive from a human donor who received an intestinal transplant.

The chain links TRBV5-4 to TRBJ2-7; TRBD1 agrees at 9 bases. Trimming cost V 4 bases and J 4 bases; bases outside gene matches: 9. This CDR3 is 15 amino acids long. In germline, CDR1 is SGHNT, CDR2 YYREEE (reference sequence). The DNA for the CDR3 is TGTGCCAGCAGCCTTGGGGGGACAGGGATTTACGAGCAGTACTTC. It is translated as CASSLGGTGIYEQYF.

Here the CDR3 reads CSADPGGGQGTQYF. Here the CDR3 DNA reads TGCAGCGCTGACCCGGGAGGGGGCCAGGGGACCCAGTACTTC. The chain recombines TRBV29-1 with TRBJ2-5, with a tentative D call TRBD2 (8 bases). V was cut by 7 bases and J by 7 bases, with 22 bases left in between. Germline V gene lookup returns CDR1 SQVTM and CDR2 ANQGSEA. The CDR3 has 14 amino acids.

The chain links TRBV10-1 to TRBJ2-5; possibly TRBD2 for D (6 bases). The V end was cut by 4 bases, the J end by 7 bases, with 13 bases between. The CDR3 spans 13 residues. Germline values: CDR1 WNHNN, CDR2 SYGVQD (reference sequence). CDR3 in amino acids: CASSVAGQGTQYF. CDR3 DNA: TGCGCCAGCAGTGTGGCGGGGCAGGGGACCCAGTACTTC.

The gene calls are TRBV5-8 and TRBJ2-3; tentative D call: TRBD1 (6 bases). Germline assignment: CDR1 SGHTS and CDR2 YDEGEE. The CDR3 is 18 amino acids. Trimming left V 4 bases short and J 6 bases short, with 27 bases between. CDR3 coding DNA: TGTGCCAGCAGCCCGGAGGAGAGAGCAGGGGTCTTAACGGATACGCAGTATTTT. Its protein is CASSPEERAGVLTDTQYF.

The chain employs TRBV4-2 and TRBJ2-5; D is ambiguous. Trimming stripped 0 bases from V and 4 bases from J, with 21 bases between. This CDR3 is built from 18 residues. Looked up from germline, CDR1 is LGHNA and CDR2 is YNFKEQ. The CDR3 DNA reads as TGTGCCAGCAGCCAAGAAGGTGGAGTTAGTTTTTCCGGAGAGACCCAGTACTTC. Translating it yields CASSQEGGVSFSGETQYF.

This clone was recorded once. The chain employs TRBV7-3 and TRBJ1-1, with D tentatively TRBD1 (5 bases). Trimming took 4 bases from V and 0 from J, leaving 6 bases between them. CDR1 SGHTA and CDR2 FQGTGA come from the germline V gene. This CDR3 is 13 amino acids long. CDR3: CASSSGMNTEAFF. Here the CDR3 DNA reads TGTGCCAGCAGCTCAGGGATGAACACTGAAGCTTTCTTT.

J is TRBJ2-7 and V is TRBV11-2, with TRBD2 matching over 11 bases. Germline V CDR1 and CDR2: SGHAT, FQNNGV. V was pared by 3 bases and J by 6 bases, with 4 bases of the junction left unmatched. This CDR3 has 14 amino acids. CDR3 nucleotide sequence: TGTGCCAGCAGCTTCCGACTAGCGGGGTCCGAGCAGTACTTC. Translated, it gives CASSFRLAGSEQYF.

CDR3 DNA sequence: TGCGCCAGCAGCTTGGAGCCAGGGCTGGTGAACACTGAAGCTTTCTTT. Amino acids: CASSLEPGLVNTEAFF. The chain carries TRBV5-1 and TRBJ1-1, with D tentatively TRBD1 (5 bases). Germline CDR1 is SGHRS and CDR2 is YFSETQ. The CDR3 totals 16 residues. The V and J ends lost 0 bases and 0 bases respectively, with 12 bases between them. Drawing the rest from reference TRBV5-1 and TRBJ1-1, the complete variable domain is KAGVTQTPRYLIKTRGQQVTLSCSPISGHRSVSWYQQTPGQGLQFLFEYFSETQRNKGNFPGRFSGRQFSNSRSEMNVSTLELGDSALYLCASSLEPGLVNTEAFFGQGTRLTVV.

In its sample, this clone was seen a few times. This chain connects TRBV5-1 to TRBJ2-1; 7 nucleotides match TRBD2. The CDR3 runs to 15 residues. With V trimmed by 1 base and J by 4 bases, 5 bases remained unmatched. Germline V CDR1 and CDR2: SGHRS, YFSETQ. The CDR3 DNA follows: TGCGCCAGCAGCTTGTATGAGGGAGGGTACAATGAGCAGTTCTTC. As protein: CASSLYEGGYNEQFF. Using reference TRBV5-1 and TRBJ2-1 for the parts outside the CDR3, the full variable domain is KAGVTQTPRYLIKTRGQQVTLSCSPISGHRSVSWYQQTPGQGLQFLFEYFSETQRNKGNFPGRFSGRQFSNSRSEMNVSTLELGDSALYLCASSLYEGGYNEQFFGPGTRLTVL.

The DNA of the CDR3 is TGTGCCAGTAGTATTGGACAGCTCTATGGCTACACCTTC. Amino acid sequence: CASSIGQLYGYTF. The V gene is TRBV19, the J gene TRBJ1-2; D perhaps matches TRBD1 (6 bases). Germline CDR1 and CDR2: LNHDA and SQIVND (reference sequence). The CDR3 is made up of 13 amino acids. The germline V and J ends were trimmed by 3 bases and 4 bases, with 9 bases remaining between them.

The chain carries TRBV6-1 and TRBJ2-7; the D gene is possibly TRBD2 (5 bases). Trimming took 2 bases from V and 5 from J, leaving 28 bases between them. The CDR3 extends over 19 amino acids. CDR1 MNHNS and CDR2 SASEGT come from the germline V gene. CDR3 nucleotide sequence: TGTGCCAGCAGTGAACGGTACCGTCCTACTCGTGGGAGTACCCACGAGCAGTACTTC. Encoded protein: CASSERYRPTRGSTHEQYF.